The rows below give T cell receptor beta chains drawn from one sample of a study of shared clonotypes between healthy human individuals. Produced via immunoSEQ multiplex PCR; TCRdb's table is partial and in-frame only. Of a few million clones detected, 92% appear once; the ten largest clones hold 0.37%. The source material was naive CD4+ T cells from PBMCs. These receptors came from a young man in good health. Some clones in this sample may be carry-over from other donors' samples. The CDR3 runs from the conserved cysteine through the conserved F or W. Fields, in order: CDR3 length, clone size, J gene, D gene, V gene, CDR3 DNA, CDR3 protein. A D gene is named only where the DNA matches it firmly. Clone size is stated in some rows and not others, as once, few, many or a class when expanded.

>13|NA|TRBJ2-5|NA|TRBV5-4
TGTGCCAGCAGCTCCCCCTCGCAAGAGACCCAGTACTTC
CASSSPSQETQYF
>16|once|TRBJ2-4|NA|TRBV18
TGTGCCAGCTCACCAGCGCAACTTTTAGCCAAAAACATTCAGTACTTC
CASSPAQLLAKNIQYF
>16|NA|TRBJ2-7|NA|TRBV2
TGTGCCAGCAGCCTACTGTCGACGGCCTTGGTGGGCGAGCAGTACTTC
CASSLLSTALVGEQYF
>15|once|TRBJ1-1|NA|TRBV6-5
TGTGCCAGCAGTCCCCGGGGAGGGCGCAGCACTGAAGCTTTCTTT
CASSPRGGRSTEAFF
>16|NA|TRBJ2-7|NA|TRBV7-2
TGTGCCAGCAGCTTAGTTGTGACCGTGAGCTCCTACGAGCAGTACTTC
CASSLVVTVSSYEQYF
>15|NA|TRBJ2-7|NA|TRBV9
TGTGCCAGCAGCGCGGGGCCGGGGAGCTCCTACGAGCAGTACTTC
CASSAGPGSSYEQYF
>12|NA|TRBJ2-7|NA|TRBV10-3
TGTGCCATCAAGGGAGCTAGCGACGAGCAGTACTTC
CAIKGASDEQYF
>18|NA|TRBJ2-4|TRBD1|TRBV11-2
TGTGCCAGCAGCTCGAATCCGGGACAGCGAGTAGCCAAAAACATTCAGTACTTC
CASSSNPGQRVAKNIQYF
>15|NA|TRBJ2-7|TRBD1|TRBV7-2
TGTGCCAGCAGCTTAGCTTGGGACAGGGCTTACGAGCAGTACTTC
CASSLAWDRAYEQYF
>14|NA|TRBJ1-1|TRBD1|TRBV7-2
TGTGCCAGCAGCTTGCAGGGGGCTCACACTGAAGCTTTCTTT
CASSLQGAHTEAFF
>14|NA|TRBJ1-1|NA|TRBV7-6
TGTGCCAGCAGCTTAGCGGGGCAGAACACTGAAGCTTTCTTT
CASSLAGQNTEAFF
>15|NA|TRBJ2-7|TRBD1|TRBV28
TGTGCCAGCAGTTTGCCTGGGGACAGCCTGGCCGAGCAGTACTTC
CASSLPGDSLAEQYF
>11|once|TRBJ2-5|TRBD2|TRBV27
TGTTCTCGGGAGGAGGGGGAGACCCAGTACTTC
CSREEGETQYF
>14|NA|TRBJ2-3|NA|TRBV5-1
TGCGCCAGCAGCACGCGAGGGAACACAGATACGCAGTATTTT
CASSTRGNTDTQYF
>15|NA|TRBJ2-5|NA|TRBV7-6
TGTGCCAGCAGCCCTACCGACGGGGAACAAGAGACCCAGTACTTC
CASSPTDGEQETQYF
>15|NA|TRBJ2-7|NA|TRBV11-2
TGTGCCAGCAGCTCCCCCGGGGGCGGACAGGTTGAGCAGTACTTC
CASSSPGGGQVEQYF
>15|NA|TRBJ2-1|TRBD2|TRBV28
TGTGCCAGCAGTTTTTACGCGGGAGGCCTCAATGAGCAGTTCTTC
CASSFYAGGLNEQFF
>16|NA|TRBJ2-3|TRBD2|TRBV5-1
TGCGCCAGCAGCTTGGGGGCGGGAGTCGTCCCAGATACGCAGTATTTT
CASSLGAGVVPDTQYF
>15|NA|TRBJ2-3|NA|TRBV28
TGTGCCAGCAGTTCCCAGGGCGTATTGATAGATACGCAGTATTTT
CASSSQGVLIDTQYF
>13|once|TRBJ2-5|NA|TRBV9
TGTGCCAGCTCGGGATGGCAGACAGAGACCCAGTACTTC
CASSGWQTETQYF
>14|NA|TRBJ2-3|NA|TRBV27
TGTGCCAGCACCACCGAAAATGGCGCAGATACGCAGTATTTT
CASTTENGADTQYF